This TCR beta chain was recovered during a study of shared clonotypes between healthy human individuals. Concerning this clone: As yet, its antigen is unknown.

Profiling relied on immunoSEQ multiplex PCR, and the TCRdb table lists in-frame clones only, not all of them. The sample consists of approximately 700,000 clones, about 80% of them appearing once. This CDR3 comprises 16 residues. Trimming stripped 3 bases from V and 0 bases from J, with 12 bases between. The germline V gene has CDR1 MNHEY and CDR2 SVGAGI. Findings of the study overall: It was only blood that was sampled, and tissue repertoires likely differ.

Naive CD45RA+ and memory CD45RA-negative subsets were split from CD4+ cells. The chain combines TRBV6-5 with TRBJ2-1; D not certain. The clonotype was recovered from a woman in her twenties or thirties in good health. The material sequenced was memory CD4+ T cells sorted from blood. As to subset: CD45RA-negative fraction. The CDR3 sequence is CASSYIDASSYNEQFF. The CDR3 DNA follows: TGTGCCAGCAGTTATATTGACGCTAGCTCCTACAATGAGCAGTTCTTC.